This T cell receptor (beta chain) was identified during a study of blood T cell repertoires in COVID-19. Study-level information: Samples of COVID-19 (acute and convalescent) were obtained from the United States, Italy and Spain. In each case, the material was cDNA or gDNA derived from T cells, B-cell-depleted T cells, or PBMCs.

Original analysis: It was from reference gene primer amplification that nucleated cell counts were estimated. Sequenced by immunoSEQ multiplex PCR; TCRdb stores in-frame clones only, minus some. The DNA gave D and trimming, while V, J and clone size come from that table. This table has 15,000 to 20,000 clones, over 75% appearing once. The CDR3 totals 14 residues. Trimming left V 6 bases short and J 6 bases short, with 18 bases between. The germline gives CDR1 MNHEY, CDR2 SMNVEV (reference sequence). The chain couples TRBV27 to TRBJ2-7, with a tentative D call TRBD1 (5 bases). The source of this sequence is a middle-aged man with active or convalescent COVID-19. The sample comprised peripheral blood. CDR3 coding DNA: TGTGCCAGCAGGTCCTACCCTGGGGCTCCCGAGCAGTACTTC. Protein: CASRSYPGAPEQYF.